These 12 T cell receptor beta chains share one sample of origin, sequenced in a study of human T cells and chemical hapten exposure. Specified time point: patch test 2, 6 weeks after DPC sensitization. The treatment denotes: therapeutic diphenylcyclopropenone sensitization with weekly scalp DPC. Each CDR3 protein is one row after TCRdb ran MiXCR on the RACE reads. The repertoire has tens of thousands of distinct CDR3 sequences, 9.9% of them found once; the top ten carry 1.5% to 2%. The starting material was whole blood, obtained in connection with sensitization to the hapten diphenylcyclopropenone (DPC). The receptor source for this set is a woman aged 50 to 65 with alopecia areata. Some clones in this sample may be carry-over from other donors' samples.

This clonotype was found a few times. One junction end disagrees with the germline gene, perhaps due to a read error. This chain uses TRBV7-7 with TRBJ1-4; D not resolved. The CDR3 is 15 amino acids. Germline V CDR1 and CDR2: SSHAT, FNYEAQ (reference sequence). The CDR3: CASSPGAATNEKLFF. CDR3 in DNA: TGTGCTAGCAGTCCGGGAGCTGCAACTAATGAAAAACTGTTTTTT.

At least ten counts were recorded for this clonotype. The V and J genes are TRBV7-9 and TRBJ1-5; D might be TRBD1 (6 bases). CDR1 is SEHNR, CDR2 FQNEAQ, per germline (reference sequence). The CDR3 spans 14 residues. V dropped 5 bases and J dropped 5 bases, with 13 bases sitting between them. The chain's CDR3 is CASSPTGNYQPQHF. CDR3 coding DNA: TGTGCCAGCAGCCCGACAGGAAATTATCAGCCCCAGCATTTT.

This clonotype was counted between two and nine times. The chain uses TRBV28 and TRBJ2-3; 12 nucleotides match TRBD2. Trimming took 2 bases from V and 1 from J; bases not matched to a gene: 7. Germline CDR1 is MDHEN and CDR2 is SYDVKM. This CDR3 has 18 amino acids. CDR3 coding DNA: TGTGCCAGCAGTTTACGTTGGGGACTAGCGGGCGGCACAGATACGCAGTATTTT. Translation: CASSLRWGLAGGTDTQYF.

The chain has TRBV4-1 and TRBJ2-3; D not certain. CDR3 size: 16 residues. Germline-derived CDR1 and CDR2 are MGHRA and YSYEKL. Between the trimmed V and J ends, which lost 1 base and 3 bases, there was a span of 14 bases. In DNA, the CDR3 is TGCGCCAGCAGCCAAGTGTATCTAGACCCAACAGATACGCAGTATTTT. Translation gives CASSQVYLDPTDTQYF.

In this sample, this clonotype turned up many times. This chain connects TRBV7-9 to TRBJ2-3; D not resolved. Germline V gene lookup returns CDR1 SEHNR and CDR2 FQNEAQ (reference sequence). The length of the CDR3 is 16 residues. V was shortened by 1 base and J by 6 bases, with 17 bases between the two germline ends. CDR3 nucleotides: TGTGCCAGCAGCTTAGAGGGTCGATTACGGGTGGATACGCAGTATTTT. Its translation: CASSLEGRLRVDTQYF.

The sample holds a few counts of this clonotype. V and J are TRBV5-1 and TRBJ2-4, with D tentatively TRBD2 (7 bases). V dropped 1 base and J dropped 7 bases, with 12 bases sitting between them. This CDR3 spans 14 amino acids. Per the germline V gene, CDR1 is SGHRS and CDR2 is YFSETQ. This chain's CDR3 is CASSLRGASNIQYF. DNA for the CDR3: TGCGCCAGCAGCTTGCGGGGGGCCTCGAACATTCAGTACTTC.

This clonotype was picked up a small number of times. The chain carries TRBV6-6 and TRBJ1-6; D not certain. V shed 2 bases and J shed 10 bases, with 9 bases lying between them. The length of the CDR3 is 13 residues. Germline assignment: CDR1 MNHNY and CDR2 SVGAGI (reference sequence). CDR3 nucleotides: TGTGCCAGCAGTTACGGGGAACGATCACCCCTCCACTTT. It translates to CASSYGERSPLHF.

This chain connects TRBV7-9 to TRBJ2-2; D might be TRBD1 (5 bases). Trimming pared 5 bases from V and 7 bases from J, leaving 11 bases between. Germline V lookup: CDR1 SEHNR, CDR2 FQNEAQ (reference sequence). The length of the CDR3 is 13 residues. The CDR3 loop is CASSVQGVGELFF. The DNA for the CDR3 is TGTGCCAGCAGCGTTCAGGGTGTCGGGGAGCTGTTTTTT.

This chain uses TRBV6-1 with TRBJ2-3; 7 nucleotides match TRBD1. V was pared by 6 bases and J by 4 bases, with 10 bases of the junction left unmatched. Germline CDR1 MNHNS, CDR2 SASEGT. The CDR3 totals 15 residues. The CDR3 loop is CASSGTAQRADTQYF. In nucleotides, the CDR3 is TGTGCCAGCAGCGGGACAGCTCAGAGGGCAGATACGCAGTATTTT.

This clonotype was counted only a few times. V gene TRBV21-1 combines with J gene TRBJ1-5. TRBV21-1 is labeled a pseudogene. The CDR3 runs 13 residues. In DNA form, the CDR3 reads TGTGCCAGCCCGCCAGCTTTAAATCAGCCCCAGCATTTT. It codes for CASPPALNQPQHF.

In its sample, this clonotype was seen many times. The CDR3 nucleotides read TGTGCCAGCAGCTTACAGGCATCGAACACTGAAGCTTTCTTT. This gives the protein CASSLQASNTEAFF. The chain employs TRBV5-5 and TRBJ1-1, with a weak D call TRBD1 (5 bases). Trimming stripped 2 bases from V and 1 base from J, with 9 bases between. The CDR3 extends over 14 amino acids. CDR1 and CDR2 (germline): SGHKS, YYEKEE (reference sequence).

In this sample, this clonotype turned up a few times. The V call is TRBV6-1, the J call TRBJ1-5; 7 nucleotides line up with TRBD1. The V segment lost 5 bases and the J segment 6 bases; nucleotides outside the gene matches: 10. The length of the CDR3 is 15 residues. The germline V gene has CDR1 MNHNS and CDR2 SASEGT. CDR3 region: CASSKDRSGSQPQHF. CDR3 nucleotides: TGTGCCAGCAGTAAGGACAGGAGCGGGAGTCAGCCCCAGCATTTT.